These 29 T cell receptor beta chains originate from one sample sequenced in a study of T cells after yellow fever vaccination. TCRdb analysed the 5' RACE reads with MiXCR anew, one entry per CDR3 protein. The repertoire holds about 170,000 distinct CDR3 sequences, 9.5% to 12% seen once, with 35% to 40% in the top ten. Sequenced material: CD8+ T cells sorted from PBMCs, taken 15 days after the yellow fever booster vaccination. Receptor source: a young man who received the YFV17D yellow fever vaccine.

This clonotype was detected only once. The chain couples TRBV5-1 to TRBJ2-7, with 9 nucleotides matching TRBD1. CDR1 and CDR2 (germline): SGHRS, YFSETQ. J lost 4 bases, V lost 3 bases, and 5 bases had no gene match. The CDR3 spans 14 residues. The CDR3 sequence is CASSSIGTGYEQYF. As DNA, the CDR3 is TGCGCCAGCAGCTCAATCGGGACAGGGTACGAGCAGTACTTC.

This clonotype was detected only a few times. This chain uses TRBV15 with TRBJ2-3; 7 nucleotides line up with TRBD2. There are 16 residues in the CDR3. V shed 0 bases, J shed 0 bases, and the junction held 3 bases outside the gene matches. Germline V gene data show CDR1 as LNHNV and CDR2 as YYDKDF (reference sequence). The CDR3 spells CATSRDWGGSTDTQYF. CDR3 coding DNA: TGTGCCACCAGCAGAGATTGGGGGGGGAGCACAGATACGCAGTATTTT. The entire variable domain, with the rest obtained from reference TRBV15 and TRBJ2-3, is as follows: DAMVIQNPRYQVTQFGKPVTLSCSQTLNHNVMYWYQQKSSQAPKLLFHYYDKDFNNEADTPDNFQSRRPNTSFCFLDIRSPGLGDTAMYLCATSRDWGGSTDTQYFGPGTRLTVL.

J is TRBJ1-1 and V is TRBV9; D is uncertain. Germline CDR1 SGDLS, CDR2 YYNGEE. The CDR3 sequence is 14 residues long. Trimming left V 4 bases short and J 4 bases short, with 14 bases between. CDR3 amino acids: CASSHSLGLTEAFF. The CDR3, as DNA: TGTGCCAGCAGCCACTCACTGGGCCTCACTGAAGCTTTCTTT.

The chain couples TRBV7-6 to TRBJ1-2; TRBD1 matches at 7 bases. V shed 4 bases, J shed 8 bases, and the junction held 7 bases outside the gene matches. Germline assignment: CDR1 SGHVS and CDR2 FNYEAQ. This CDR3 is 13 amino acids long. As DNA, the CDR3 is TGTGCCAGCAGCTCCGGACAGGAGGAAGGCTACACCTTC. Protein sequence: CASSSGQEEGYTF. The variable domain in full, completed from reference TRBV7-6 and TRBJ1-2, reads GAGVSQSPRYKVTKRGQDVALRCDPISGHVSLYWYRQALGQGPEFLTYFNYEAQQDKSGLPNDRFSAERPEGSISTLTIQRTEQRDSAMYRCASSSGQEEGYTFGSGTRLTVV.

This clonotype was recorded a few times. This CDR3 reads CASSLSQGNQPQHF. CDR3 sequence (DNA): TGTGCCAGCAGTTTATCTCAGGGCAATCAGCCCCAGCATTTT. The rearrangement links TRBV27 to TRBJ1-5; D is unclear. The CDR3 totals 14 residues. V was trimmed by 0 bases and J by 2 bases, leaving 5 bases between them. Germline CDR1 is MNHEY and CDR2 is SMNVEV (reference sequence).

This clonotype was picked up a small number of times. The chain carries TRBV20-1 and TRBJ2-3; possibly TRBD1 for D (5 bases). The CDR3 runs 12 residues. The ends were cut back, 3 bases at V and 5 bases at J, with 9 bases in the middle. Germline V gene sequence: CDR1 DFQATT, CDR2 SNEGSKA (reference sequence). The CDR3 sequence: CSARSQEDTQYF. The CDR3 coding sequence is TGCAGTGCTAGGTCACAGGAAGATACGCAGTATTTT.

There are a few counts of this clonotype. The genes are TRBV4-3 and TRBJ1-4; D uncertain. Trimming stripped 0 bases from V and 7 bases from J, with 15 bases between. Germline CDR1 LGHNA, CDR2 YSLEER. CDR3 length equals 16 residues. CDR3 loop: CASSQDLQGFGEKLFF. The CDR3 bases are TGCGCCAGCAGCCAAGATCTTCAAGGGTTTGGTGAAAAACTGTTTTTT.

This rearrangement joins TRBV6-5 to TRBJ1-5, with D uncertain. The V gene lost 9 bases and the J gene lost 6 bases, with 9 bases spanning the gap. Germline V gene lookup returns CDR1 MNHEY and CDR2 SVGAGI. The CDR3 runs 11 residues. The CDR3 coding sequence is TGTGCCAGTTTAATAGGTCAGCCCCAGCATTTT. Protein: CASLIGQPQHF.

This clonotype was picked up a small number of times. The rearrangement joins TRBV6-1 to TRBJ2-7; 12 nucleotides align to TRBD1. J gave up 4 bases and V 9 bases, and 4 bases lay outside the gene matches. CDR1 is MNHNS, CDR2 SASEGT, per germline. The CDR3 sequence is 13 residues long. The CDR3 nucleotides read TGTGCCAGTGGGACAGGGGGCGCGTACGAGCAGTACGTC. Its protein product is CASGTGGAYEQYV.

The chain uses TRBV11-2 and TRBJ2-5, with D possibly TRBD2 on 8 matching bases. Germline CDR1 and CDR2: SGHAT and FQNNGV. CDR3 length equals 17 residues. Trimming removed 0 bases from V and 5 bases from J, with 19 bases in between. The CDR3 sequence: CASSLDREGRGFETQYF. CDR3 sequence (DNA): TGTGCCAGCAGCTTAGATCGGGAGGGCAGGGGGTTCGAGACCCAGTACTTC.

This clonotype was recorded many times. The J gene is TRBJ2-4, the V gene TRBV20-1; D call uncertain. The CDR3 has 12 amino acids. V lost 8 bases and J 0 bases, leaving 8 bases between the germline ends. Germline V gene sequence: CDR1 DFQATT, CDR2 SNEGSKA (reference sequence). The CDR3 DNA follows: TGCAGTCAACCCGGAGCCAAAAACATTCAGTACTTC. Its translation: CSQPGAKNIQYF.

In this sample, this clonotype turned up many times. The V and J genes are TRBV4-2 and TRBJ1-1, with D unclear. Per germline, CDR1 LGHNA and CDR2 YNFKEQ. This CDR3 is 15 amino acids long. Trimming pared 1 base from V and 0 bases from J, leaving 9 bases between. The CDR3 DNA reads TGTGCCAGCAGCCAAGCTCTGTTTTTGAACACTGAAGCTTTCTTT. Protein sequence: CASSQALFLNTEAFF.

Ten or more counts support this clonotype. CDR3 in amino acids: CASSSPLLAGAPYNEQFF. The DNA for the CDR3 is TGTGCCAGCAGTTCCCCCCTCTTAGCGGGGGCCCCATACAATGAGCAGTTCTTC. The chain links TRBV12-3 or TRBV12-4 to TRBJ2-1; 9 nucleotides match TRBD2. CDR3 length equals 18 residues. Trimming cost V 4 bases and J 4 bases; bases outside gene matches: 14.

This clonotype was seen more than once but under ten times. This chain uses TRBV6-6 with TRBJ2-7; perhaps TRBD2 as D (7 bases). The germline V gene has CDR1 MNHNY and CDR2 SVGAGI (reference sequence). Trimming took 8 bases from V and 5 from J, leaving 25 bases between them. This CDR3 is built from 16 residues. CDR3 DNA: TGTGCCAGCCTAATGAGTTCGCGGGGGCGCATCGACGAGCAGTACTTC. Protein: CASLMSSRGRIDEQYF.

This clonotype was recorded many times. The chain is built from TRBV6-2 or TRBV6-3 and TRBJ2-7; 7 nucleotides match TRBD1. Per germline, CDR1 MNHEY and CDR2 SVGEGT. The CDR3 totals 14 residues. Losses at the gene ends were 3 bases for V and 5 bases for J; bases not matched to a gene: 7. This CDR3 is CASSYSTGIHEQYV. DNA of the CDR3: TGTGCCAGCAGTTATTCGACAGGGATCCACGAGCAGTACGTC.

This clonotype has more than one count but fewer than ten. The chain is built from TRBV3-1 and TRBJ2-3, with 8 bases aligning to TRBD2. Trimming took 2 bases from V and 1 from J; bases not matched to a gene: 5. The germline CDR1 and CDR2 sequences are LGHDT and YNNKEL (reference sequence). The CDR3 is 16 residues long. CDR3 sequence: CASSQPRAGGTDTQYF. In nucleotides, the CDR3 is TGTGCCAGCAGCCAACCCCGAGCGGGGGGCACAGATACGCAGTATTTT.

Only a few counts were recorded for this clonotype. The chain employs TRBV6-5 and TRBJ1-2; D is ambiguous. V was cut by 0 bases and J by 6 bases, with 26 bases left in between. Germline loops: CDR1 MNHEY, CDR2 SVGAGI. The CDR3 is made up of 19 amino acids. CDR3 coding DNA: TGTGCCAGCAGTTACTCGATATCCCCCATCGGGAATACCTGGGATGGCTACACCTTC. Translated: CASSYSISPIGNTWDGYTF.

This clonotype has a handful of counts. The V call is TRBV5-1, the J call TRBJ2-2; D may be TRBD2 (5 bases). Looked up from germline, CDR1 is SGHRS and CDR2 is YFSETQ. CDR3 length: 15 amino acids. V was trimmed by 10 bases and J by 0 bases, leaving 16 bases between them. The CDR3: CAGRKGFANTGELFF. In DNA form, the CDR3 reads TGCGCCGGGAGAAAAGGATTCGCGAACACCGGGGAGCTGTTTTTT.

This clonotype was counted at least ten times. The chain carries TRBV12-3 or TRBV12-4 and TRBJ1-2; tentative D call: TRBD1 (5 bases). V lost 4 bases to trimming and J lost 4 bases, with 10 bases between them. This CDR3 has 13 amino acids. The DNA for the CDR3 is TGTGCCAGCAGTTGGGGGGATGGCTATGGCTACACCTTC. Its translation: CASSWGDGYGYTF.

This chain joins TRBV20-1 and TRBJ2-1; D may correspond to TRBD1 or TRBD2 (6 bases each). The CDR3 extends over 15 amino acids. Germline V gives CDR1 DFQATT, CDR2 SNEGSKA (reference sequence). The V end lost 6 bases, the J end lost 0 bases, and 15 bases lay between the germline ends. In DNA, the CDR3 is TGCAGTGCGGAGGGGGGATACAGCTCCTACAATGAGCAGTTCTTC. Encoded protein: CSAEGGYSSYNEQFF.

V and J are TRBV27 and TRBJ2-7; TRBD1 matches 9 bases. Germline assignment: CDR1 MNHEY and CDR2 SMNVEV (reference sequence). V dropped 5 bases and J dropped 7; count of bases not matched to a gene: 12. The CDR3 spans 15 residues. The CDR3 nucleotides read TGTGCCAGCAGTCTCCAGACAGGGGGTTTGGGGGAGCAGTACTTC. It encodes CASSLQTGGLGEQYF.

V and J are TRBV5-6 and TRBJ2-2; D unclear. This CDR3 spans 14 amino acids. Germline CDR1 is SGHDT and CDR2 is YYEEEE. V gave up 7 bases and J gave up 3 bases, with 13 bases separating them. The DNA of the CDR3 is TGTGCCAGCCGCCGAGACGGATACACCGGGGAGCTGTTTTTT. This sequence encodes CASRRDGYTGELFF.

V and J are TRBV7-2 and TRBJ1-3; D gene unclear. The CDR3 is 14 residues long. Germline CDR1 is SGHTA and CDR2 is FQGNSA. The V end lost 1 base, the J end lost 4 bases, and 8 bases lay between the germline ends. CDR3 sequence reads: CASSLGSGGNTIYF. CDR3 DNA: TGTGCCAGCAGCTTAGGATCCGGCGGAAACACCATATATTTT.

J is TRBJ2-3 and V is TRBV11-3, with D uncertain. Germline V gives CDR1 SGHNT, CDR2 YENEEA. The CDR3 has 15 amino acids. Between the trimmed V and J ends, which lost 2 bases and 5 bases, there was a span of 14 bases. The CDR3 bases are TGTGCCAGCAGCTTAACCTTGTCAGGTCAAGATACGCAGTATTTT. Its protein product is CASSLTLSGQDTQYF.

The V gene is TRBV6-6, the J gene TRBJ2-3; possible D gene TRBD2, 5 bases. With 2 bases removed from V and 4 bases from J, the gap between germline ends came to 7 bases. Germline V gene data show CDR1 as MNHNY and CDR2 as SVGAGI (reference sequence). This CDR3 spans 13 amino acids. CDR3 nucleotide sequence: TGTGCCAGCAGTTACAGGACTTCAGATACGCAGTATTTT. This sequence encodes CASSYRTSDTQYF.

This clonotype has a handful of counts. The CDR3 sequence is CASSGTEGNEQFF. The CDR3 coding sequence is TGTGCCAGCAGTGGTACTGAGGGGAATGAGCAGTTCTTC. This chain joins TRBV2 and TRBJ2-1; D is perhaps TRBD1 or TRBD2 (5 bases each). This CDR3 has 13 residues. The ends were cut back, 4 bases at V and 7 bases at J, with 11 bases in the middle. Per germline, CDR1 SNHLY and CDR2 FYNNEI.

A few counts support this clonotype. This sequence joins TRBV7-9 and TRBJ2-1; D may be TRBD2 (6 bases). The CDR3 covers 14 residues. From germline, CDR1 is SEHNR and CDR2 FQNEAQ (reference sequence). V was shortened by 5 bases and J by 7 bases, with 15 bases between the two germline ends. CDR3 sequence (DNA): TGTGCCAGCAGCCCGTCCAGGGCGGGGAATGAGCAGTTCTTC. Translation gives CASSPSRAGNEQFF.

V is TRBV5-6 and J is TRBJ2-7, with TRBD1 matching over 7 bases. Germline CDR1 SGHDT, CDR2 YYEEEE. The CDR3 runs to 13 residues. Trimming took 2 bases from V and 6 from J; bases not matched to a gene: 5. The CDR3 DNA is TGTGCCAGCAGCTTTGACAGGGACAGCGAGCAGTACGTC. Residues: CASSFDRDSEQYV.

This clonotype was picked up a small number of times. The chain joins TRBV6-2 or TRBV6-3 to TRBJ2-1; 8 nucleotides agree with TRBD2. V shed 6 bases, J shed 0 bases, and the junction held 10 bases outside the gene matches. The CDR3 consists of 17 residues. Germline V gene lookup returns CDR1 MNHEY and CDR2 SVGEGT. The CDR3 reads CASRIPREGSSYNEQFF. The CDR3 DNA is TGTGCCAGCAGAATACCCCGGGAGGGTAGCTCCTACAATGAGCAGTTCTTC.